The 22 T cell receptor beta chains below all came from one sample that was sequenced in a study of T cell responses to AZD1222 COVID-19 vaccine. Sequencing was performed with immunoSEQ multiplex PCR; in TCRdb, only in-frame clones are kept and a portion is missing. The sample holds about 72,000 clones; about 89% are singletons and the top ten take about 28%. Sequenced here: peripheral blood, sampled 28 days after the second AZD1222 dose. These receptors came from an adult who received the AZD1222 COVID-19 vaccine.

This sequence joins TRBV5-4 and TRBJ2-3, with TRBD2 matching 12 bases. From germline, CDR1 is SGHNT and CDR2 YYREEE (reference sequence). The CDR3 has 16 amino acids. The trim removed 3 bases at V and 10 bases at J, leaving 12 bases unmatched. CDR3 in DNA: TGTGCCAGCAGCTCGACTAGCGGGAGCGCTAAGGCGGCGCAGTATTTT. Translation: CASSSTSGSAKAAQYF. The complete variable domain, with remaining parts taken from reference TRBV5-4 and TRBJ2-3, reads ETGVTQSPTHLIKTRGQQVTLRCSSQSGHNTVSWYQQALGQGPQFIFQYYREEENGRGNFPPRFSGLQFPNYSSELNVNALELDDSALYLCASSSTSGSAKAAQYFGPGTRLTVL.

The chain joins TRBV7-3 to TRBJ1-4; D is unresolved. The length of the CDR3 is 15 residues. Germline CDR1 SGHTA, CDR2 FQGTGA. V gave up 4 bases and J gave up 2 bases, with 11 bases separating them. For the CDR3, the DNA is TGTGCCAGCAGCTCAACCGGTGCGACTAATGAAAAACTGTTTTTT. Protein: CASSSTGATNEKLFF.

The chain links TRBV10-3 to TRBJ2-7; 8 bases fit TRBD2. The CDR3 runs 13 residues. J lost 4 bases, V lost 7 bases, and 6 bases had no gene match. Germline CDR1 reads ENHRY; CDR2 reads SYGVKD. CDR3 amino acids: CAITAGGLYEQYF. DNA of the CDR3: TGTGCCATCACGGCGGGAGGCCTATACGAGCAGTACTTC.

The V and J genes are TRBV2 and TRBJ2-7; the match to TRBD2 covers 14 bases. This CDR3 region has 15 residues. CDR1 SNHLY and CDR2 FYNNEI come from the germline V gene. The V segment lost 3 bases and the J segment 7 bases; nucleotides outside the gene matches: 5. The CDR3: CASSEGLAGAGEQYF. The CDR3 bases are TGTGCCAGCAGTGAGGGACTAGCGGGAGCGGGGGAGCAGTACTTC.

The CDR3 bases are TGTGCCAGCAAATGGCCCTATAATTCACCCCTCCACTTT. Translated, it gives CASKWPYNSPLHF. The V gene is TRBV6-5, the J gene TRBJ1-6; no clear D gene. V was clipped by 7 bases and J by 2 bases, with 6 bases between them. There are 13 residues in the CDR3. The germline CDR1 and CDR2 sequences are MNHEY and SVGAGI.

In DNA, the CDR3 is TGTGCCAGCCTTTGGACTAGCGGGAGCTACGAGCAGTACTTC. It encodes CASLWTSGSYEQYF. The genes are TRBV2 and TRBJ2-7; 13 bases are a match to TRBD2. The CDR3 consists of 14 residues. V lost 8 bases and J lost 3; bases outside the gene matches: 4. Per the germline V gene, CDR1 is SNHLY and CDR2 is FYNNEI.

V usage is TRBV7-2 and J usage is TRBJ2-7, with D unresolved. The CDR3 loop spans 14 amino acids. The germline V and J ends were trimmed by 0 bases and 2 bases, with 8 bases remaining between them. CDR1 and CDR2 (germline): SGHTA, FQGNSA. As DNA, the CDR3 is TGTGCCAGCAGCTTAGCGGGAAAGCCCTACGAGCAGTACTTC. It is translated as CASSLAGKPYEQYF.

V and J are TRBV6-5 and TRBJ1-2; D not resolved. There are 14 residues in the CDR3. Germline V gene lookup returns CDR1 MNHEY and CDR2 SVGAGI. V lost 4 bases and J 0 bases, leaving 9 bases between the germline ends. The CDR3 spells CASSSGPANYGYTF. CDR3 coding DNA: TGTGCCAGCAGTTCCGGACCTGCTAACTATGGCTACACCTTC.

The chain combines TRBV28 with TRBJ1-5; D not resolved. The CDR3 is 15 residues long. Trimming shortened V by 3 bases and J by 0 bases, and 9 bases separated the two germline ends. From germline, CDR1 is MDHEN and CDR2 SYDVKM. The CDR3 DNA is TGTGCCAGCAGTTTGGAAGACGATAGCAATCAGCCCCAGCATTTT. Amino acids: CASSLEDDSNQPQHF.

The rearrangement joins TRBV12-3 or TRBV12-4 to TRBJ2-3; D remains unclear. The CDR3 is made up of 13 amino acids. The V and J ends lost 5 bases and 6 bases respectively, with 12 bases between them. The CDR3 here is CASSMSSSDTQYF. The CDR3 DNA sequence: TGTGCCAGCAGTATGTCAAGTTCCGATACGCAGTATTTT.

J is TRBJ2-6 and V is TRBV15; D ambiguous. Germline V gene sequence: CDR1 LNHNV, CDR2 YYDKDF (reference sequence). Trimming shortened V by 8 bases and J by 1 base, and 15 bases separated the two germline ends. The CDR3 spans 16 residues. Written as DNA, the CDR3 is TGTGCCACCTCTGGGCCCATCGGATCTGGGGCCAACGTCCTGACTTTC. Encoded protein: CATSGPIGSGANVLTF. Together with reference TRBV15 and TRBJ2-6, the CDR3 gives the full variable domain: DAMVIQNPRYQVTQFGKPVTLSCSQTLNHNVMYWYQQKSSQAPKLLFHYYDKDFNNEADTPDNFQSRRPNTSFCFLDIRSPGLGDTAMYLCATSGPIGSGANVLTFGAGSRLTVL.

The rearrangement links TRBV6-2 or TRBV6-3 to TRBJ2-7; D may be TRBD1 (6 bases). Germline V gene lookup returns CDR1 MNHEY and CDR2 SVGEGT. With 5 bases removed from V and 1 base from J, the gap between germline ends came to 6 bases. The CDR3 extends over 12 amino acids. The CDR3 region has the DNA TGTGCCAGCAGTGACAGGTCCTACGAGCAGTACTTC. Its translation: CASSDRSYEQYF.

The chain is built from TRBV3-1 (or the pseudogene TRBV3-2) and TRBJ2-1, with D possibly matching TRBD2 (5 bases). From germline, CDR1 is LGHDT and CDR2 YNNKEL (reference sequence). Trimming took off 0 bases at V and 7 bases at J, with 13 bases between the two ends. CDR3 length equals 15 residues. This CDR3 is CASSQDHLRGNEQFF. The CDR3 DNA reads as TGTGCCAGCAGCCAAGATCATCTTCGCGGGAATGAGCAGTTCTTC.

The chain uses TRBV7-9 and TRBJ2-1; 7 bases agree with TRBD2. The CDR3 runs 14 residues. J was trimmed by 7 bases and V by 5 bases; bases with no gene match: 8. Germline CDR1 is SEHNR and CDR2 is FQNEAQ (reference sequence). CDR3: CASSVTTSENEQFF. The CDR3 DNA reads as TGTGCCAGCAGCGTTACCACTAGCGAAAATGAGCAGTTCTTC.

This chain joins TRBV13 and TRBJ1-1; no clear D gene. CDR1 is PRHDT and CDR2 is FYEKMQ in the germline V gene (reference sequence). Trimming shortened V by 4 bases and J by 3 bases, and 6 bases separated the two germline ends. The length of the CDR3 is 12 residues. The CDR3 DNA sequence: TGTGCCAGCAGCTCAGTAGACACTGAAGCTTTCTTT. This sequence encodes CASSSVDTEAFF.

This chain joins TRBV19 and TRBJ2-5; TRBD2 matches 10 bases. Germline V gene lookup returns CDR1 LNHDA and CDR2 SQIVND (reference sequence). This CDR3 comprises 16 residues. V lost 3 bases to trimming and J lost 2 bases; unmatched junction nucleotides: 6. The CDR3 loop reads CASSIVVAGGQETQYF. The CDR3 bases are TGTGCCAGTAGTATCGTTGTAGCGGGGGGACAAGAGACCCAGTACTTC.

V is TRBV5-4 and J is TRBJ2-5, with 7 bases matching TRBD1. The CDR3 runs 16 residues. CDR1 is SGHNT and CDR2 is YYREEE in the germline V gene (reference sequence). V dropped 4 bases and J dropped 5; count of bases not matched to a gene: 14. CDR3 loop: CASSQRQGIVGETQYF. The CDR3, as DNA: TGTGCCAGCAGCCAACGACAGGGAATAGTAGGGGAGACCCAGTACTTC.

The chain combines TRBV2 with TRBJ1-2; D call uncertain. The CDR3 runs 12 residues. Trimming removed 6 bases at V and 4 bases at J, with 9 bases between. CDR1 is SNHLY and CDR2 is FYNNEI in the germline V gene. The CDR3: CASSSGLYGYTF. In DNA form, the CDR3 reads TGTGCCAGCAGCTCAGGCCTCTATGGCTACACCTTC.

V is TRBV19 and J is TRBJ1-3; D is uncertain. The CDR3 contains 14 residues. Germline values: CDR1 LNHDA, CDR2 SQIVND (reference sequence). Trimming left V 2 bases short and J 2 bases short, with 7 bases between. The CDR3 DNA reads TGTGCCAGTAGTATAAGGTCAGCTGGAAACACCATATATTTT. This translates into CASSIRSAGNTIYF.

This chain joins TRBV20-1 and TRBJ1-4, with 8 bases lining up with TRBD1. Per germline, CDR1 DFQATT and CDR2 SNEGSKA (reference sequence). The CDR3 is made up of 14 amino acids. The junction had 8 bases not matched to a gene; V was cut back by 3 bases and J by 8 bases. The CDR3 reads CSASDGQGREKLFF. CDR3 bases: TGCAGTGCTAGTGATGGACAGGGAAGAGAAAAACTGTTTTTT.

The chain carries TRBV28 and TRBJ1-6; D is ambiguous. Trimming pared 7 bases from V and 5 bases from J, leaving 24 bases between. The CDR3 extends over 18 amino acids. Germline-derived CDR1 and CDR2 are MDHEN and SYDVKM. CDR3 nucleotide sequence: TGTGCCAGCATGTCAGGAATGTTTTATGGCGGAGATAATTCACCCCTCCACTTT. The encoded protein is CASMSGMFYGGDNSPLHF.

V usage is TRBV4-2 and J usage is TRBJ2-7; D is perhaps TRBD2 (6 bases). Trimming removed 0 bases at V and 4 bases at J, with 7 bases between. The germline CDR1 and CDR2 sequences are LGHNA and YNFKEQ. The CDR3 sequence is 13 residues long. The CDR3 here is CASSQERGYEQYF. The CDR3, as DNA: TGTGCCAGCAGCCAAGAGCGGGGTTACGAGCAGTACTTC.